The clone carrying this TCR beta chain was seen a few times. This specimen belongs to a study of PD-L1 blockade in urothelial cancer. Study overall: Males with bladder-origin urothelial cancer constituted about 85% of the roughly 29 patients.

The data were produced by immunoSEQ multiplex PCR, yet TCRdb's version contains in-frame clones alone and is incomplete. The sample lists over 1,500 clones; under 40% were seen once. Trimming cost V 6 bases and J 6 bases; bases outside gene matches: 12. CDR3 size: 15 residues. In germline, CDR1 is MDHEN, CDR2 SYDVKM. The sequence was collected from a woman aged 55-70 years with urothelial cancer. The source was tumor tissue, collected before atezolizumab (anti-PD-L1) treatment. The chain employs TRBV28 and TRBJ1-1; 8 bases align to TRBD1. The DNA of the CDR3 is TGTGCCAGCAGCCATCCGGGACAGGCTCTTCCTGAAGCTTTCTTT. Protein: CASSHPGQALPEAFF.